One sample yielded the 13 T cell receptor beta chains listed below, sequenced in a study of somatic mutations in cytotoxic T cells in rheumatoid arthritis. Method: immunoSEQ multiplex PCR; TCRdb's copy keeps in-frame clones and lacks some. The profile covers about 9,000 clones, with roughly 73% appearing a single time and 4.9% taken by the ten largest. Sequenced material: CD8+ T cells sorted from blood. The receptors originated from an adult with rheumatoid arthritis.

This clone has just one count. The chain employs TRBV28 and TRBJ1-1, with 10 bases fitting TRBD1. With 1 base clipped from V and 4 bases from J, the junction kept 6 bases outside the gene matches. Germline CDR1 reads MDHEN; CDR2 reads SYDVKM. The CDR3 consists of 16 residues. As DNA, the CDR3 is TGTGCCAGCAGTTTATTTGGGACAGGGGCGGCCACTGAAGCTTTCTTT. This gives the protein CASSLFGTGAATEAFF.

This sequence joins TRBV7-6 and TRBJ1-1; possibly TRBD1 for D (6 bases). The CDR3 contains 14 residues. Trimming pared 5 bases from V and 7 bases from J, leaving 17 bases between. Germline CDR1 SGHVS, CDR2 FNYEAQ. The CDR3 region has the DNA TGTGCCAGCAGCCAGGGGCAGGGAGGAATTGAAGCTTTCTTT. The encoded protein is CASSQGQGGIEAFF.

This rearrangement joins TRBV30 to TRBJ2-1, with TRBD2 matching 16 bases. The trim removed 3 bases at V and 3 bases at J, leaving 14 bases unmatched. The CDR3 is 20 amino acids. Germline assignment: CDR1 GTSNPN and CDR2 SVGIG (reference sequence). CDR3 loop: CAWSETSPGLAGGYYNEQFF. In DNA form, the CDR3 reads TGTGCCTGGAGCGAAACCAGCCCGGGACTAGCGGGAGGGTACTACAATGAGCAGTTCTTC.

This sequence joins TRBV4-2 and TRBJ2-7, with 9 bases identical to TRBD1. The V gene end was trimmed by 0 bases and the J gene end by 5 bases; junction bases not matched to a gene: 5. From germline, CDR1 is LGHNA and CDR2 YNFKEQ. CDR3 length equals 15 residues. The CDR3 DNA reads as TGTGCCAGCAGCCAAGAGGGACAGGGTTTCGACGAGCAGTACTTC. Translating gives CASSQEGQGFDEQYF.

The V gene is TRBV7-2, the J gene TRBJ2-1, with 7 bases identical to TRBD2. Germline CDR1 is SGHTA and CDR2 is FQGNSA. CDR3 length equals 15 residues. The ends lost 3 bases at V and 5 bases at J; junction bases unmatched: 7. CDR3 DNA sequence: TGTGCCAGCAGCTTTAGCCTAGCGGAAAACAATGAGCAGTTCTTC. Translating it yields CASSFSLAENNEQFF.

V and J are TRBV6-6 and TRBJ1-2; D is perhaps TRBD1 (6 bases). This CDR3 has 15 residues. The V end lost 8 bases, the J end lost 2 bases, and 18 bases lay between the germline ends. From germline, CDR1 is MNHNY and CDR2 SVGAGI (reference sequence). The CDR3 reads CASRTPVGGNYGYTF. The CDR3 DNA follows: TGTGCCAGCCGAACACCTGTAGGGGGGAACTATGGCTACACCTTC.

This clone is labeled large. The chain combines TRBV13 with TRBJ1-1; no clear D gene. Germline CDR1 and CDR2: PRHDT and FYEKMQ (reference sequence). Trimming left V 5 bases short and J 8 bases short, with 9 bases between. The CDR3 runs 11 residues. As DNA, the CDR3 is TGTGCCAGCAGCGAGACCCAGGAAGCTTTCTTT. Translated: CASSETQEAFF.

The V gene is TRBV5-1, the J gene TRBJ2-1, with D perhaps given as TRBD1 or TRBD2 (7 bases each). In germline, CDR1 is SGHRS, CDR2 YFSETQ. CDR3 size: 16 residues. The V end was cut by 4 bases, the J end by 5 bases, with 19 bases between. The CDR3 is CASSLGEGAIDNEQFF. The CDR3 coding sequence is TGCGCCAGCAGCCTTGGGGAGGGGGCTATCGACAATGAGCAGTTCTTC.

V and J are TRBV25-1 and TRBJ2-2; TRBD2 agrees at 11 bases. Looked up from germline, CDR1 is MGHDK and CDR2 is SYGVNS. The CDR3 totals 16 residues. V dropped 8 bases and J dropped 4; count of bases not matched to a gene: 9. CDR3 sequence reads: CASFSGGAWSTGELFF. The CDR3 DNA reads TGTGCCAGCTTTAGCGGGGGGGCCTGGAGCACCGGGGAGCTGTTTTTT.

The chain uses TRBV7-9 and TRBJ2-3; unclear D gene. CDR1 SEHNR and CDR2 FQNEAQ come from the germline V gene (reference sequence). Trimming took 3 bases from V and 4 from J, leaving 5 bases between them. The CDR3 length is 12 residues. This CDR3 is CASSFSPDTQYF. Here the CDR3 DNA reads TGTGCCAGCAGCTTCTCGCCAGATACGCAGTATTTT.

A few counts support this clone. The rearrangement links TRBV7-9 to TRBJ2-3; 8 bases align to TRBD2. Germline values: CDR1 SEHNR, CDR2 FQNEAQ (reference sequence). V shed 6 bases and J 6 bases; nucleotides not matched to a gene: 14. This CDR3 has 16 residues. The CDR3 spells CASSPTSAGAGDTQYF. The DNA for the CDR3 is TGTGCCAGCAGTCCTACGTCAGCGGGGGCGGGTGATACGCAGTATTTT.

The chain employs TRBV28 and TRBJ2-1; 11 positions agree with TRBD1. The germline V gene has CDR1 MDHEN and CDR2 SYDVKM. The CDR3 extends over 15 amino acids. After removal of 6 bases from V and 7 bases from J, the junction contained 8 bases not matched to a gene. CDR3 DNA: TGTGCCAGCAGGTTCGGGACAGGGGGTTTGAATGAGCAGTTCTTC. As protein: CASRFGTGGLNEQFF. The full variable domain, its missing parts supplied by reference TRBV28 and TRBJ2-1, is DVKVTQSSRYLVKRTGEKVFLECVQDMDHENMFWYRQDPGLGLRLIYFSYDVKMKEKGDIPEGYSVSREKKERFSLILESASTNQTSMYLCASRFGTGGLNEQFFGPGTRLTVL.

The chain joins TRBV5-1 to TRBJ2-7, with TRBD2 identical over 14 bases. J was trimmed by 5 bases and V by 4 bases; bases with no gene match: 5. Germline V gives CDR1 SGHRS, CDR2 YFSETQ. The CDR3 runs to 15 residues. As DNA, the CDR3 is TGCGCCAGCAGCCCCGGACTAGCGGGAGGCGACGAGCAGTACTTC. It codes for CASSPGLAGGDEQYF.